A single sample is the source of the 26 T cell receptor beta chains below, sequenced in a study of blood T cell repertoires in COVID-19. Sequencing was performed with immunoSEQ multiplex PCR; in TCRdb, only in-frame clones are kept and a portion is missing. Here the sample spans 150,000 or so clones, 92% being singletons. Sequenced: peripheral blood. The source of these receptors is a man under 40 with COVID-19, enrolled during active disease.

The chain couples TRBV6-1 to TRBJ1-2, with no clear D. The V gene lost 3 bases and the J gene lost 5 bases, with 13 bases spanning the gap. Looked up from germline, CDR1 is MNHNS and CDR2 is SASEGT. The CDR3 contains 14 residues. In nucleotides, the CDR3 is TGTGCCAGCAGTGAGGGCAGGTCGCTATATGGCTACACCTTC. Protein: CASSEGRSLYGYTF.

The V and J genes are TRBV2 and TRBJ2-5, with 7 bases that match TRBD1. V shed 6 bases, J shed 5 bases, and the junction held 3 bases outside the gene matches. Germline CDR1 and CDR2: SNHLY and FYNNEI. The CDR3 consists of 12 residues. CDR3 loop: CASSLQGETQYF. The CDR3 coding sequence is TGTGCCAGCAGCCTACAGGGGGAGACCCAGTACTTC.

This chain uses TRBV5-4 with TRBJ2-7, with 7 positions matching TRBD2. V trimming: 4 bases; J trimming: 0 bases; junction bases outside the gene matches: 1. The CDR3 is 13 amino acids. The germline V gene has CDR1 SGHNT and CDR2 YYREEE (reference sequence). Here the CDR3 reads CASSRTSSYEQYF. CDR3 in DNA: TGTGCCAGCAGCCGGACTAGCTCCTACGAGCAGTACTTC. Combining the CDR3 with reference TRBV5-4 and TRBJ2-7 gives the whole variable domain ETGVTQSPTHLIKTRGQQVTLRCSSQSGHNTVSWYQQALGQGPQFIFQYYREEENGRGNFPPRFSGLQFPNYSSELNVNALELDDSALYLCASSRTSSYEQYFGPGTRLTVT.

The chain couples TRBV19 to TRBJ1-5; possibly TRBD1 for D (5 bases). Germline loops: CDR1 LNHDA, CDR2 SQIVND (reference sequence). CDR3 length: 15 residues. Trimming took 5 bases from V and 3 from J, leaving 14 bases between them. The CDR3 coding sequence is TGTGCCAGTAGTTCCCGAGACAGTTACAATCAGCCCCAGCATTTT. Translating gives CASSSRDSYNQPQHF. The full variable domain, in which reference TRBV19 and TRBJ1-5 provide the parts outside the CDR3, is DGGITQSPKYLFRKEGQNVTLSCEQNLNHDAMYWYRQDPGQGLRLIYYSQIVNDFQKGDIAEGYSVSREKKESFPLTVTSAQKNPTAFYLCASSSRDSYNQPQHFGDGTRLSIL.

The chain links TRBV6-5 to TRBJ2-2; D remains ambiguous. Germline V gives CDR1 MNHEY, CDR2 SVGAGI. Trimming left V 5 bases short and J 6 bases short, with 16 bases between. This CDR3 has 15 amino acids. CDR3 residues: CASSRQATSAGELFF. The CDR3 DNA sequence: TGTGCCAGCAGTCGCCAAGCGACCTCGGCCGGGGAGCTGTTTTTT.

This rearrangement joins TRBV5-6 to TRBJ1-3; no clear D gene. Germline V lookup: CDR1 SGHDT, CDR2 YYEEEE. Trimming removed 5 bases at V and 0 bases at J, with 18 bases between. The CDR3 extends over 17 amino acids. The CDR3 reads CASSQIATPLSGNTIYF. In DNA, the CDR3 is TGTGCCAGCAGTCAAATCGCGACACCTCTCTCTGGAAACACCATATATTTT. Drawing the rest from reference TRBV5-6 and TRBJ1-3, the complete variable domain is DAGVTQSPTHLIKTRGQQVTLRCSPKSGHDTVSWYQQALGQGPQFIFQYYEEEERQRGNFPDRFSGHQFPNYSSELNVNALLLGDSALYLCASSQIATPLSGNTIYFGEGSWLTVV.

The rearrangement links TRBV19 to TRBJ2-1; D remains ambiguous. Germline loops: CDR1 LNHDA, CDR2 SQIVND (reference sequence). This CDR3 has 11 amino acids. The germline V and J ends were trimmed by 3 bases and 14 bases, with 11 bases remaining between them. CDR3 coding DNA: TGTGCCAGTAGTATTGGAGCGACGAAGTTCTTC. It encodes CASSIGATKFF.

To note about this clone: This specimen includes other DNA sequences encoding the same CDR3. This chain uses TRBV3-1 (or the pseudogene TRBV3-2) with TRBJ1-5; a possible D gene is TRBD1 (5 bases). The CDR3 is made up of 15 amino acids. Looked up from germline, CDR1 is LGHDT and CDR2 is YNNKEL (reference sequence). Trimming shortened V by 5 bases and J by 2 bases, and 13 bases separated the two germline ends. This CDR3 reads CASSDRGKGNQPQHF. Written as DNA, the CDR3 is TGTGCCAGCAGCGACAGAGGAAAGGGCAATCAGCCCCAGCATTTT.

The chain carries TRBV20-1 and TRBJ2-5; D is uncertain. This CDR3 has 10 amino acids. The germline V gene encodes CDR1 DFQATT and CDR2 SNEGSKA (reference sequence). V was clipped by 2 bases and J by 5 bases, with 3 bases between them. The CDR3 nucleotides read TGCAGTGCTAGACAGGAGACCCAGTACTTC. Its translation: CSARQETQYF.

Concerning this clone: This sample also contains other DNA sequences that code for the same CDR3. The rearrangement uses TRBV3-1 (or the pseudogene TRBV3-2) and TRBJ1-5; D not resolved. The V gene's germline CDR1 is LGHDT and CDR2 YNNKEL (reference sequence). The CDR3 has 14 residues. V was cut by 0 bases and J by 4 bases, with 7 bases left in between. CDR3 in amino acids: CASSQDTGNQPQHF. The DNA for the CDR3 is TGTGCCAGCAGCCAAGATACGGGGAATCAGCCCCAGCATTTT.

There are a few counts of this clone. This specimen includes other DNA sequences encoding the same CDR3. The chain employs TRBV7-3 and TRBJ1-6, with a tentative D call TRBD1 (5 bases). The CDR3 runs 15 residues. Trimming left V 0 bases short and J 7 bases short, with 10 bases between. Germline V gives CDR1 SGHTA, CDR2 FQGTGA. The CDR3 DNA reads TGTGCCAGCAGCTTAACGGGGGGAAGCAATTCACCCCTCCACTTT. Its protein is CASSLTGGSNSPLHF. The whole variable domain, remainder taken from reference TRBV7-3 and TRBJ1-6, is GAGVSQTPSNKVTEKGKYVELRCDPISGHTALYWYRQSLGQGPEFLIYFQGTGAADDSGLPNDRFFAVRPEGSVSTLKIQRTERGDSAVYLCASSLTGGSNSPLHFGNGTRLTVT.

CDR3 protein: CASSVGDPGIEQFF. The CDR3 region has the DNA TGTGCCAGCAGCGTAGGCGACCCGGGGATTGAGCAGTTCTTC. The chain links TRBV9 to TRBJ2-1, with D maybe TRBD2 (5 bases). Trimming stripped 0 bases from V and 9 bases from J, with 13 bases between. Germline assignment: CDR1 SGDLS and CDR2 YYNGEE. The CDR3 spans 14 residues.

The chain recombines TRBV7-3 with TRBJ2-1, with 11 bases aligning to TRBD2. The CDR3 has 19 residues. In germline, CDR1 is SGHTA, CDR2 FQGTGA. V shed 0 bases and J 6 bases; nucleotides not matched to a gene: 13. The CDR3 is CASSLTFTVLAGVGNEQFF. Here the CDR3 DNA reads TGTGCCAGCAGCTTAACGTTTACGGTACTAGCGGGAGTCGGCAATGAGCAGTTCTTC.

To note about this clone: This CDR3 is also generated by other DNA sequences in the sample. The V and J genes are TRBV9 and TRBJ1-2, with 7 bases that match TRBD1. With 3 bases clipped from V and 5 bases from J, the junction kept 1 base outside the gene matches. In germline, CDR1 is SGDLS, CDR2 YYNGEE. The CDR3 totals 12 residues. The CDR3 is CASSAGGYGYTF. Here the CDR3 DNA reads TGTGCCAGCAGCGCAGGGGGGTATGGCTACACCTTC.

DNA of the CDR3: TGCGCCAGCAGCTTGTTCCCGGGACAGGGAGGCTACGAGCAGTACTTC. Translating gives CASSLFPGQGGYEQYF. The chain carries TRBV5-1 and TRBJ2-7; TRBD1 matches at 9 bases. V was pared by 1 base and J by 3 bases, with 8 bases of the junction left unmatched. The CDR3 extends over 16 amino acids. CDR1 and CDR2 (germline): SGHRS, YFSETQ.

The rearrangement uses TRBV7-2 and TRBJ2-7, with 11 bases that match TRBD2. CDR1 is SGHTA, CDR2 FQGNSA, per germline. The CDR3 length is 14 residues. With 5 bases clipped from V and 7 bases from J, the junction kept 7 bases outside the gene matches. CDR3 region: CASSQGLAGGEQYF. The CDR3 nucleotides are TGTGCCAGCAGCCAGGGCCTAGCGGGAGGAGAGCAGTACTTC.

The chain combines TRBV19 with TRBJ1-6, with D hard to call. Germline-derived CDR1 and CDR2 are LNHDA and SQIVND (reference sequence). This CDR3 contains 15 residues. The V and J ends lost 6 bases and 4 bases respectively, with 13 bases between them. CDR3 loop: CASRQRLEYNSPLHF. In DNA form, the CDR3 reads TGTGCCAGTAGGCAGAGGTTGGAATATAATTCACCCCTCCACTTT. The full variable domain, its missing parts supplied by reference TRBV19 and TRBJ1-6, is DGGITQSPKYLFRKEGQNVTLSCEQNLNHDAMYWYRQDPGQGLRLIYYSQIVNDFQKGDIAEGYSVSREKKESFPLTVTSAQKNPTAFYLCASRQRLEYNSPLHFGNGTRLTVT.

This clone occurred once. The gene calls are TRBV4-3 and TRBJ1-4; D gene unclear. This CDR3 comprises 16 residues. Trimming took off 0 bases at V and 5 bases at J, with 13 bases between the two ends. The germline CDR1 and CDR2 sequences are LGHNA and YSLEER. The CDR3 bases are TGCGCCAGCAGCCAAGAAGGGAGGGTTTCGAATGAAAAACTGTTTTTT. As protein: CASSQEGRVSNEKLFF.

The genes are TRBV7-2 and TRBJ2-7, with D hard to call. V gave up 5 bases and J gave up 5 bases, with 22 bases separating them. Germline V CDR1 and CDR2: SGHTA, FQGNSA. The CDR3 loop spans 16 amino acids. DNA for the CDR3: TGTGCCAGCAGCCCCTACTTCGCCCCTCAGGTCAACGAGCAGTACTTC. Its translation: CASSPYFAPQVNEQYF.

The V call is TRBV3-1 (or the pseudogene TRBV3-2), the J call TRBJ1-2, with a possible D match to TRBD1 (5 bases). Germline CDR1 and CDR2: LGHDT and YNNKEL (reference sequence). This CDR3 spans 12 amino acids. V was shortened by 4 bases and J by 3 bases, with 6 bases between the two germline ends. CDR3: CASSPGYYGYTF. CDR3 nucleotides: TGTGCCAGCAGCCCAGGGTACTATGGCTACACCTTC.

V and J are TRBV24-1 and TRBJ2-3; 10 bases match TRBD2. Germline loops: CDR1 KGHDR, CDR2 SFDVKD. CDR3 length equals 17 residues. The junction had 9 bases not matched to a gene; V was cut back by 3 bases and J by 4 bases. CDR3 region: CATSDNRLAGAPDTQYF. The CDR3 coding sequence is TGTGCCACCAGTGATAATAGGCTAGCGGGAGCCCCAGATACGCAGTATTTT.

This rearrangement joins TRBV28 to TRBJ2-7; TRBD1 matches at 7 bases. The J segment lost 0 bases and the V segment lost 4 bases, leaving 6 bases of the junction unmatched. Germline CDR1 reads MDHEN; CDR2 reads SYDVKM. The CDR3 spans 15 residues. CDR3 nucleotides: TGTGCCAGCAGTTCACAGGGGTCCCCCTCCTACGAGCAGTACTTC. It is translated as CASSSQGSPSYEQYF.

The gene calls are TRBV19 and TRBJ1-5; TRBD1 matches at 7 bases. Per the germline V gene, CDR1 is LNHDA and CDR2 is SQIVND (reference sequence). The length of the CDR3 is 17 residues. With 3 bases clipped from V and 1 base from J, the junction kept 9 bases outside the gene matches. As DNA, the CDR3 is TGTGCCAGTAGTATTCAACGGGCAGGGGGAAGCAATCAGCCCCAGCATTTT. It specifies CASSIQRAGGSNQPQHF.

V gene TRBV4-3 combines with J gene TRBJ1-4, with D possibly matching TRBD1 (5 bases). The V gene's germline CDR1 is LGHNA and CDR2 YSLEER. The CDR3 extends over 16 amino acids. V lost 1 base, J lost 5 bases, and 14 bases lay in between. CDR3 in amino acids: CASSQVVDGGNEKLFF. CDR3 nucleotide sequence: TGCGCCAGCAGCCAAGTAGTCGACGGGGGAAATGAAAAACTGTTTTTT.

The chain uses TRBV2 and TRBJ1-2; the match to TRBD1 covers 11 bases. The J segment lost 4 bases and the V segment lost 6 bases, leaving 7 bases of the junction unmatched. Per the germline V gene, CDR1 is SNHLY and CDR2 is FYNNEI. This CDR3 is built from 15 residues. CDR3 region: CASRRTGGQSYGYTF. CDR3 DNA: TGTGCCAGCAGGAGGACAGGGGGCCAGAGCTATGGCTACACCTTC.

The chain couples TRBV4-3 to TRBJ1-2; no clear D gene. This CDR3 contains 14 residues. CDR1 is LGHNA and CDR2 is YSLEER in the germline V gene. The V gene lost 1 base and the J gene lost 2 bases, with 8 bases spanning the gap. The CDR3: CASSQGRRNYGYTF. In DNA, the CDR3 is TGCGCCAGCAGCCAAGGCCGCAGGAACTATGGCTACACCTTC.